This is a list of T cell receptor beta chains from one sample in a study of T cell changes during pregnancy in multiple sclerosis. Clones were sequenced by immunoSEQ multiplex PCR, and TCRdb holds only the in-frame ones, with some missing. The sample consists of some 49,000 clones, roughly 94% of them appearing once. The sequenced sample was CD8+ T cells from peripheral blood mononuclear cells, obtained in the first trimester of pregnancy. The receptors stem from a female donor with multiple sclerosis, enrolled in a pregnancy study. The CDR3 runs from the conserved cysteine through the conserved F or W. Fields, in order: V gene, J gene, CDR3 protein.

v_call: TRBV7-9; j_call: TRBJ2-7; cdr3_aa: CASSLGQGVGYEQYF
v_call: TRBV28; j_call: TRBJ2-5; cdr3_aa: CASSPRGKETQYF
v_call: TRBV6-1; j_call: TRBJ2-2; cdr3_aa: CASGSGPDTGELFF
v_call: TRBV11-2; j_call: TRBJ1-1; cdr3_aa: CASSLEYRGGGTEAFF
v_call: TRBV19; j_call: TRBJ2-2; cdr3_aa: CASVEGWNTGELFF
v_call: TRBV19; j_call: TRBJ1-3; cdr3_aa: CASTGDSDTIYF
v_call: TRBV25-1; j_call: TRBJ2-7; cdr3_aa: CASSGGDWREQYF
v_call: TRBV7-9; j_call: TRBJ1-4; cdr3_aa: CASSSPEPSVNEKLFF
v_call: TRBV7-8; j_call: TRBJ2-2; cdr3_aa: CASSLGLRQGITGELFF
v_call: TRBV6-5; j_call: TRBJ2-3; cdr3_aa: CASSPGQDSTDTQYF
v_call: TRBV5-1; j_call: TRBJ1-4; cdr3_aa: CASSAGDRGAEKLFF
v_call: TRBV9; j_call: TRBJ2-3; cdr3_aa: CASRPPGTSDTQYF
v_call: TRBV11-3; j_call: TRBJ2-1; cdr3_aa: CASSLIQAKYNEQFF
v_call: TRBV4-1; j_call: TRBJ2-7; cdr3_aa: CASSQEGTTYEQYF
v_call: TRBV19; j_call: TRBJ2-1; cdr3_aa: CASSISTRLAGWDEQFF
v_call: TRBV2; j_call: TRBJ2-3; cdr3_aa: CASSDWAPDTQYF
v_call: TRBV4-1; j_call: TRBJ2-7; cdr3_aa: CASSQVLGTYEQYF
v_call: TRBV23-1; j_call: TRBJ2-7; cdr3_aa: CASRLRDRGRWEQYF
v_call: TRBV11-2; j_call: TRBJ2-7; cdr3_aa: CASSLVGVGEQYF
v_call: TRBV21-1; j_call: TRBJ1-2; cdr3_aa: CASSKGGRPNYGYTF
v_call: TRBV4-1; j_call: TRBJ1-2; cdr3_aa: CASSQDFTARGTGDGYTF
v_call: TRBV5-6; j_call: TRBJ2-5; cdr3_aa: CASSLGTGEETQYF
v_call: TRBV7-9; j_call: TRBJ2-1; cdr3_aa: CASSFGLANYNEQFF
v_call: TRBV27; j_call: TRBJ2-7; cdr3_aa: CASSLSAGTGDEQYF
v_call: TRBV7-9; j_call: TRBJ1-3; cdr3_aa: CASSFSGLGSGNTIYF
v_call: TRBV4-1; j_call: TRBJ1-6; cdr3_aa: CASSHGLNNSPLHF
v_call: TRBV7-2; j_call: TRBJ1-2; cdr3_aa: CASSQWTVQYYGYTF
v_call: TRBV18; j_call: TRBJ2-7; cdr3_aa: CASSPTSSYEQYF
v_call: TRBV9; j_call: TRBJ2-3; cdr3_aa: CASSPGGRRATDTQYF
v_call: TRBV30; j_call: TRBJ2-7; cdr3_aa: CAWSGTGATSYEQYF
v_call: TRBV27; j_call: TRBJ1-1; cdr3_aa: CATGRGTEAFF
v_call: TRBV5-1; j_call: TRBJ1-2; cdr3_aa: CASSFPDRGNYGYTF
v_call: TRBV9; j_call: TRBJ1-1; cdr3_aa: CASSEDRANTEAFF
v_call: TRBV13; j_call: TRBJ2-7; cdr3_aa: CASSVTTSGISYEQYF
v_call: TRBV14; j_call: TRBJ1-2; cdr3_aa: CASSQDSTQGTGYGYTF
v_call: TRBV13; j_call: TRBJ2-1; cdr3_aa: CASSFSGREQFF
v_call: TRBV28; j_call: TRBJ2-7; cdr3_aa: CASSWDRGGEQYF
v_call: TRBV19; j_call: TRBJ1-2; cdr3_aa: CASSITAGNGYTF
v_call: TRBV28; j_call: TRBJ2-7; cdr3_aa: CASSKGQTSYEQYF
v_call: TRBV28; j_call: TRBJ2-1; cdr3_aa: CASSLPSTSASNEQFF
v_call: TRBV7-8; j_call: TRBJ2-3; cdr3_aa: CASSLAEHTDTQYF
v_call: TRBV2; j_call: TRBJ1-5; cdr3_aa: CARSEGQGNQPQHF
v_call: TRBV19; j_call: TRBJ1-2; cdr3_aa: CASTLDGTAYGYTF
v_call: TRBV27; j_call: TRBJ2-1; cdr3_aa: CASSSSGNYNEQFF
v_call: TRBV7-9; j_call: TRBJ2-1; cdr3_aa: CASSLGGHPYNEQFF
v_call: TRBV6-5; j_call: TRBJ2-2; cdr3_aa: CASNIRGGEAGELFF
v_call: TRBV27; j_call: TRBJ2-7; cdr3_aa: CASSYRDEQYF
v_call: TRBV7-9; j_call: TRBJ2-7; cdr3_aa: CASSGLSLAASYEQYF
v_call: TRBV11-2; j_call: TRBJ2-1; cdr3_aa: CASSISGRAGQQFF
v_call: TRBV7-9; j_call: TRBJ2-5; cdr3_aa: CASSLPAGGPPKGETQYF
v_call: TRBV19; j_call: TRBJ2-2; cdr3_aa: CASSTAAGRQGRGERELFF
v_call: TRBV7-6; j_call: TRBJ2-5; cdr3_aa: CASSLSGDQETQYF
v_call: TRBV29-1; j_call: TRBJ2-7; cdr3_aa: CSVPGTASYEQYF
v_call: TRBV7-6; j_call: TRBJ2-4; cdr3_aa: CASSPTAGDLAKNIQYF
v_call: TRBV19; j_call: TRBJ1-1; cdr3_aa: CASSLTGRYTEAFF
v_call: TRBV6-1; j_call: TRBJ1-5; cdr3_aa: CASSEGGSPQPQHF
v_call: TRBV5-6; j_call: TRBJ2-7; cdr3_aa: CASSAGGNPYEQYF
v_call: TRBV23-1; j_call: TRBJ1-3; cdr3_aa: CASRRDRNTIYF
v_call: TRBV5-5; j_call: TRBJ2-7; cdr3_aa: CASSRSGGTYEQYF
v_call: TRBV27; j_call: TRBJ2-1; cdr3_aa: CASKVAGGLNVEQFF